This is a list of T cell receptor beta chains from one sample in a study of blood T cell repertoires in COVID-19. Some clones are missing from TCRdb's copy, which holds only in-frame ones; the method was immunoSEQ multiplex PCR. The top ten clones hold about 6% of a sample with hundreds of thousands of clones, 80% to 90% of them seen once. Sequencing used peripheral blood. These TCRs come from a man aged 55 to 69 who had recovered from COVID-19. CDR3s include the opening cysteine and the closing phenylalanine or tryptophan. The D gene is left open where the match is weak. A row's size may be missing; if present it is once, few, many or a size class.

d_gene: NA; v_gene: TRBV9; abundance: NA; j_gene: TRBJ1-1; CDR3nt: TGTGCCAGCAGCGTTTCAGGAAACACTGAAGCTTTCTTT; CDR3aa: CASSVSGNTEAFF
d_gene: NA; v_gene: TRBV28; abundance: NA; j_gene: TRBJ2-3; CDR3nt: TGTGCCAGCAGTCCAGCGGAGCATAGCACAGATACGCAGTATTTT; CDR3aa: CASSPAEHSTDTQYF
d_gene: NA; v_gene: TRBV23-1; abundance: NA; j_gene: TRBJ2-1; CDR3nt: TGCGCCAGCAGTCAATCGCGGGGAGACGTCACCCTTTTAGACAATGAGCAGTTCTTC; CDR3aa: CASSQSRGDVTLLDNEQFF
d_gene: TRBD1; v_gene: TRBV27; abundance: few; j_gene: TRBJ1-1; CDR3nt: TGTGCCAGCAGTCGCCTAGGGGTACAGGGGGCACCTGAAGCTTTCTTT; CDR3aa: CASSRLGVQGAPEAFF
d_gene: TRBD2; v_gene: TRBV18; abundance: NA; j_gene: TRBJ2-1; CDR3nt: TGTGCCACCCTAGCGGGAGCCTACAATGAGCAGTTCTTC; CDR3aa: CATLAGAYNEQFF
d_gene: TRBD2; v_gene: TRBV2; abundance: NA; j_gene: TRBJ2-1; CDR3nt: TGTGCCACCCCCAGGGAGCGGGAGGGGAGTGAGCAGTTCTTC; CDR3aa: CATPREREGSEQFF
d_gene: NA; v_gene: TRBV5-4; abundance: NA; j_gene: TRBJ2-1; CDR3nt: TGTGCCAGCAGCTTGGTTCTAACCGGTAACAATGAGCAGTTCTTC; CDR3aa: CASSLVLTGNNEQFF
d_gene: NA; v_gene: TRBV7-3; abundance: NA; j_gene: TRBJ2-1; CDR3nt: TGTGCCAGCAGCTTAAACCCCACAGACAGGTTTAAGGACAATGAGCAGTTCTTC; CDR3aa: CASSLNPTDRFKDNEQFF
d_gene: TRBD1; v_gene: TRBV28; abundance: NA; j_gene: TRBJ1-2; CDR3nt: TGTGCCAGCAGCAAACCGGGACAGGGAAACTATGGCTACACCTTC; CDR3aa: CASSKPGQGNYGYTF
d_gene: TRBD1; v_gene: TRBV5-1; abundance: NA; j_gene: TRBJ1-4; CDR3nt: TGCGCCAGCAGCTTGGAGACAGGGAGAGACAAACTGTTTTTT; CDR3aa: CASSLETGRDKLFF
d_gene: TRBD1; v_gene: TRBV9; abundance: NA; j_gene: TRBJ2-7; CDR3nt: TGTGCCAGCAGCCCCCGGGACAGATCCTACGAGCAGTACTTC; CDR3aa: CASSPRDRSYEQYF
d_gene: TRBD1; v_gene: TRBV15; abundance: NA; j_gene: TRBJ2-2; CDR3nt: TGTGCCACCAGCAGGTCCAGACAGGGAGACTTTACCGGGGAGCTGTTTTTT; CDR3aa: CATSRSRQGDFTGELFF
d_gene: NA; v_gene: TRBV2; abundance: NA; j_gene: TRBJ2-2; CDR3nt: TGTGCCAGCGGGCAAGGGGTAACCGGGGAGCTGTTTTTT; CDR3aa: CASGQGVTGELFF